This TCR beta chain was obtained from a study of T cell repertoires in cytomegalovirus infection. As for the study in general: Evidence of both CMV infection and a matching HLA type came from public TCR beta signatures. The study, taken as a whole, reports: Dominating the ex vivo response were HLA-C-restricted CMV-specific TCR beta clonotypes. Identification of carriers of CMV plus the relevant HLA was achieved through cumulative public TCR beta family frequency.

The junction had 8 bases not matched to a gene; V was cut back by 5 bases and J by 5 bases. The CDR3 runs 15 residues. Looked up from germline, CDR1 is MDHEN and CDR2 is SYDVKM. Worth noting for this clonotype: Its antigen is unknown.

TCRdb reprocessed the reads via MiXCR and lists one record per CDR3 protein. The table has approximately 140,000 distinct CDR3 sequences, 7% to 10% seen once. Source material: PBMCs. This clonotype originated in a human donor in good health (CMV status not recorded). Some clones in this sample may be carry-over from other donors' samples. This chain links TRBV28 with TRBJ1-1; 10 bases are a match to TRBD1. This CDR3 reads CASSLRTGGKTEAFF. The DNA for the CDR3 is TGTGCCAGCAGTCTCCGGACAGGGGGAAAAACTGAAGCTTTCTTT.